The next 13 T cell receptor beta chains were all read from a single sample in a study of blood T cell repertoires in COVID-19. The assay was immunoSEQ multiplex PCR, and TCRdb's table has in-frame clones only and misses some. There are approximately 280,000 clones in the sample; roughly 85% occur only once, and approximately 5% lies in the top ten. The sample consisted of peripheral blood. The receptor source for this set is a man aged 50 to 59 with active or convalescent COVID-19.

Only one count was recorded for this clone. Other DNA sequences of this sample code for an identical CDR3. V gene TRBV3-1 (or the pseudogene TRBV3-2) combines with J gene TRBJ1-2; D uncertain. V was clipped by 1 base and J by 5 bases, with 5 bases between them. In germline, CDR1 is LGHDT, CDR2 YNNKEL (reference sequence). The CDR3 extends over 12 amino acids. CDR3 sequence reads: CASSQGEYGYTF. CDR3 DNA: TGTGCCAGCAGCCAAGGAGAGTATGGCTACACCTTC.

Regarding this clone: At one end the junction does not follow the germline gene, possibly because of a read error. The chain is built from TRBV3-1 (or the pseudogene TRBV3-2) and TRBJ2-7; D gene unclear. The CDR3 spans 12 residues. The germline gives CDR1 LGHDT, CDR2 YNNKEL (reference sequence). CDR3 amino acids: CASSLGSAGLFF. The CDR3 nucleotides read TGTGCCAGCAGCCTTGGATCGGCAGGCCTCTTTTTC.

V is TRBV7-2 and J is TRBJ2-7, with TRBD2 as a possible D gene (7 bases). With 5 bases removed from V and 7 bases from J, the gap between germline ends came to 24 bases. Germline-derived CDR1 and CDR2 are SGHTA and FQGNSA. This CDR3 region has 16 residues. The DNA of the CDR3 is TGTGCCAGCAGCCAAGGGGGGGCTAGCGGAGCCGGGGAGCAGTACTTC. This sequence encodes CASSQGGASGAGEQYF.

The V call is TRBV10-1, the J call TRBJ2-7; TRBD1 aligns across 7 bases. The CDR3 has 17 residues. Germline V gene lookup returns CDR1 WNHNN and CDR2 SYGVQD (reference sequence). The V and J ends lost 6 bases and 0 bases, in that order; junction bases with no gene match: 14. This chain's CDR3 is CASREVETGVPSYEQYF. DNA for the CDR3: TGCGCCAGCAGGGAAGTTGAAACAGGGGTCCCCTCCTACGAGCAGTACTTC.

The chain has TRBV15 and TRBJ1-4; TRBD1 aligns across 8 bases. Germline-derived CDR1 and CDR2 are LNHNV and YYDKDF (reference sequence). The V gene end was trimmed by 5 bases and the J gene end by 6 bases; junction bases not matched to a gene: 8. This CDR3 region has 15 residues. In DNA, the CDR3 is TGTGCCACCAGCGGTCCCGGGACAGGCCATGAAAAACTGTTTTTT. Its translation: CATSGPGTGHEKLFF.

V and J are TRBV20-1 and TRBJ1-1, with 7 bases matching TRBD1. Germline trimming cut 5 bases from V and 12 bases from J; bases unmatched to any gene: 9. The CDR3 is made up of 11 amino acids. Germline-derived CDR1 and CDR2 are DFQATT and SNEGSKA (reference sequence). The CDR3 DNA is TGCAGTGCTGCCCAGGGGGAGTGGACTTTCTTT. Translated, it gives CSAAQGEWTFF.

This chain uses TRBV20-1 with TRBJ2-5; perhaps TRBD2 as D (5 bases). Trimming left V 3 bases short and J 5 bases short, with 16 bases between. From germline, CDR1 is DFQATT and CDR2 SNEGSKA (reference sequence). CDR3 length: 14 amino acids. The CDR3 DNA reads as TGCAGTGCTAGTGTTTTCGGGGAGCGGGAGACCCAGTACTTC. Its protein is CSASVFGERETQYF.

This clone was seen only once. The gene calls are TRBV19 and TRBJ2-7, with D perhaps matching TRBD2 (6 bases). The germline V gene has CDR1 LNHDA and CDR2 SQIVND (reference sequence). The CDR3 totals 13 residues. The germline V and J ends were trimmed by 5 bases and 2 bases, with 10 bases remaining between them. The CDR3 DNA reads TGTGCCAGTAGTGTGACTAGAACCTACGAGCAGTACTTC. Its protein product is CASSVTRTYEQYF.

The chain carries TRBV7-9 and TRBJ1-2, with D perhaps TRBD1 (6 bases). The CDR3 totals 13 residues. V lost 1 base, J lost 4 bases, and 7 bases lay in between. Germline V gene sequence: CDR1 SEHNR, CDR2 FQNEAQ (reference sequence). CDR3 loop: CASSLGDIYGYTF. In DNA form, the CDR3 reads TGTGCCAGCAGCTTAGGGGACATCTATGGCTACACCTTC.

The chain carries TRBV6-6 and TRBJ2-7, with TRBD1 matching 11 bases. Germline-derived CDR1 and CDR2 are MNHNY and SVGAGI (reference sequence). The CDR3 has 13 residues. V lost 6 bases and J lost 5; bases outside the gene matches: 3. CDR3 residues: CASSRTGGHEQYF. CDR3 sequence (DNA): TGTGCCAGCAGCCGGACAGGGGGCCACGAGCAGTACTTC.

V gene TRBV7-3 combines with J gene TRBJ2-1; D uncertain. Germline lookup yields CDR1 SGHTA and CDR2 FQGTGA. V dropped 5 bases and J dropped 4 bases, with 15 bases sitting between them. The CDR3 spans 15 residues. The CDR3 DNA sequence: TGTGCCAGCAGCCGCGACTCCCAGCCGTACAATGAGCAGTTCTTC. Translated: CASSRDSQPYNEQFF.

The CDR3 loop is CASSLRQGTEAFF. In DNA, the CDR3 is TGCGCCAGCAGCCTCCGACAGGGAACTGAAGCTTTCTTT. The V gene is TRBV5-1, the J gene TRBJ1-1; 7 nucleotides match TRBD1. CDR1 SGHRS and CDR2 YFSETQ come from the germline V gene. The CDR3 is 13 amino acids. V shed 4 bases and J 5 bases; nucleotides not matched to a gene: 5.

This chain connects TRBV2 to TRBJ2-1; 9 bases line up with TRBD1. Trimming removed 6 bases from V and 7 bases from J; junction bases left unmatched: 13. CDR3 size: 16 residues. Germline lookup yields CDR1 SNHLY and CDR2 FYNNEI. CDR3 DNA: TGTGCCAGCAGGTCTACGTCGGGACAGGGTAATAATGAGCAGTTCTTC. It specifies CASRSTSGQGNNEQFF.